Only a few counts were recorded for the clone carrying this T cell receptor beta chain. What it binds is not known. This sample is drawn from a study of T cell repertoires in cytomegalovirus infection. Regarding the study as a whole: Adding up the frequency of public TCR beta families identified people who carried CMV plus the relevant HLA.

The ends were cut back, 1 base at V and 7 bases at J, with 13 bases in the middle. Germline lookup yields CDR1 LNHDA and CDR2 SQIVND (reference sequence). The CDR3 runs 14 residues. From the reads, TCRdb called clonotypes with MiXCR, one entry per CDR3 protein. The repertoire holds roughly 110,000 distinct CDR3 sequences, with about 33% as singletons. This TCR came from a human donor in good health (CMV status not recorded). Some clones in this sample may be carry-over from other donors' samples. This chain joins TRBV19 and TRBJ1-1; D is unclear. Specimen: CD8+ T cells from cultured PBMCs, collected from culture after CMV antigen stimulation. The CDR3 here is CASSIGHSFLEAFF. The CDR3 DNA is TGTGCCAGTAGTATAGGGCACAGTTTTCTTGAAGCTTTCTTT.